This T cell receptor beta chain comes out of a study of T-cell memory formation after mild COVID-19 (dated by TCRdb to 2020 to 2022). In the study overall: TCR sequence clusters from the two donors were largely donor specific. The cohort comprised two young, previously healthy adult volunteers, one female and one male. In a couple of donors, T-cell clones that expanded and contracted after mild COVID-19 were tracked by sequencing TCRalpha and TCRbeta repertoires over time. What the research found in general, with its limitations: SARS-CoV-2 specificity of the second-wave clones peaking on day 37 was not confirmed. From day 15 to 85, contracting clones showed balanced CD4/CD8 phenotypes, whereas a second wave of clones that expanded from day 15 to 37 leaned towards CD4+. Contracting CD4+ clones were located mainly in the CM and EM memory subsets, whereas CD8+ clones were found to be enriched in EMRA. The study included only a couple of mild cases, and larger cohorts that include severe cases with pre-infection samples were judged to be necessary. Some responding clones were found in pre-infection memory, which suggests that pre-existing cross-reactive memory T cells took part in the SARS-CoV-2 response.

The CDR3, from cysteine to phenylalanine, totals 13 residues. Of the read, only the CDR3 DNA is kept; its 39 bases are in frame from base 1. V loses 6 bases of germline sequence and J loses 10 bases, and the interval between the two ends is 13 bases. The germline V gene specifies SNHLY as CDR1 and FYNNEI as CDR2. A note on this clonotype: Its antigen remains unidentified. Base qualities are missing; no much larger clone stands one base away.

Data came from an Illumina NovaSeq 6000. TCRalpha and TCRbeta cDNA libraries were constructed by 5'RACE with constant-segment primers, with sample barcodes and unique molecular identifiers being introduced. Trizol reagent was used to extract RNA from every sample. The libraries were amplified in two PCR steps, and the second step added a second sample barcode and Illumina TruSeq adapters. Sequencing of the libraries was done on an Illumina NovaSeq, producing 2 x 150 bp paired-end reads. Regarding the original processing steps: Demultiplexing of reads and collapsing into UMI-guided consensus sequences were performed with migec v1.2.7. Using mixcr v2.1.11, UMI consensuses were aligned to TRA and TRB V and J templates and then assembled into clonotypes. Expanded or contracted clonotypes were those called significant by both edgeR and NoisET, with noise models trained on biological replicates. For edgeR calls, the cutoffs were a false discovery rate-adjusted p below 0.01 and a log2 fold-change threshold of 1. As an exploratory analysis of dynamics, max-normalized trajectories of the 1000 most abundant clonotypes were examined by PCA with hierarchical clustering. Each responding clone was given a CD4 or CD8 phenotype based on the CD4+ and CD8+ repertoires, which had been sequenced separately. In TCRdb, the public reads were trimmed at Q25 with fastp and aligned with MiXCR, with productive beta chains retained. One record per CDR3 amino acid sequence lists the most common genes and DNA. TCRdb's processing, not the study's, gives the V and J calls here. For this sample there are about 270,000 distinct CDR3 sequences; about 16% appear just once. The ten largest clones represent 2% to 2.5% of the sample.

PBMCs were isolated by Ficoll-Paque density gradient centrifugation. This receptor was taken from an adult woman who had mild COVID-19 (a few samples of this study predate the infection). The sample titles of this study are shuffled in the database, so cell type and time point are left out; the donor was told from shared clones. This sequence uses TRBV2 and TRBJ1-6, with no confident D gene call. Sequencing was done on a sample of PBMCs or a T cell subset sorted from them (not recorded which). DNA sequence: TGTGCCAGCAGACAGATTACTGGGTCACCCCTCCACTTT. The translation is CASRQITGSPLHF.